This T cell receptor (beta chain) emerged from a study of blood T cell repertoires in COVID-19. Study-wide context: Both acute and convalescent COVID-19 samples were obtained from the United States, Italy and Spain. T cells, B-cell-depleted T cells, or PBMCs supplied cDNA or gDNA.

CDR1 LGHNT and CDR2 FRNRAP come from the germline V gene. The ends lost 2 bases at V and 6 bases at J; junction bases unmatched: 12. The CDR3 is 16 amino acids. The protocol was immunoSEQ multiplex PCR, while the TCRdb copy is restricted to in-frame clones and leaves out a portion. The data contain 200,000 to 300,000 clones, approximately 86% of them seen just once; the ten biggest clones take up roughly 1.9%. This TCR derives from a man younger than 40 with active or convalescent COVID-19. Material for sequencing was peripheral blood. The V and J genes are TRBV12-5 and TRBJ1-2, with 7 positions matching TRBD1. Here the CDR3 reads CASGLTVGQDQDGYTF. For the CDR3, the DNA is TGTGCTAGTGGTTTGACGGTCGGACAGGATCAAGATGGCTACACCTTC.